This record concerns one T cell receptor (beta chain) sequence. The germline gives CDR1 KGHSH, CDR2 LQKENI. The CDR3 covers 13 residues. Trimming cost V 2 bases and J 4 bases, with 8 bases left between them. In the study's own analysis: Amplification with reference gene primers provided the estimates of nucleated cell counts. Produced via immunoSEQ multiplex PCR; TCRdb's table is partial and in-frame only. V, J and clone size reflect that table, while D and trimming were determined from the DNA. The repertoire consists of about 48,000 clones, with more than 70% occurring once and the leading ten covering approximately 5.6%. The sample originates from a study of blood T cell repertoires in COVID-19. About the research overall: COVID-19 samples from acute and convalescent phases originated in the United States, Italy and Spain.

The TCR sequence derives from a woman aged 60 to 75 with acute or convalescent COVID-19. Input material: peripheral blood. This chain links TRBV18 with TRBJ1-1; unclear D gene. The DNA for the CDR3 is TGTGCCAGCTCACCAGGGCAGAGCACTGAAGCTTTCTTT. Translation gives CASSPGQSTEAFF.